This TCR beta chain was recovered during a study of Graves' ophthalmopathy and Graves' hyperthyroidism. The V and J ends lost 4 bases and 6 bases respectively, with 13 bases between them. CDR3 length: 13 residues. Germline V gene data show CDR1 as GTSNPN and CDR2 as SVGIG (reference sequence). The sequenced template was RNA, covering the TCR beta CDR3 region. Investigators did first-round RT-PCR with HTBI primers, then second-round multiplex PCR. MiXCR was run by TCRdb on the multiplex PCR reads, yielding one entry per CDR3 protein. The sample shows about 700,000 distinct CDR3 sequences, approximately 39% of them seen only once.

This TCR was recovered from an adult man with Graves' ophthalmopathy. The chain recombines TRBV30 with TRBJ1-5, with a weak D call TRBD1 (5 bases). The sequenced sample consisted of peripheral blood. The CDR3 protein is CAWTPGPAQPQHF. Written as DNA, the CDR3 is TGTGCCTGGACTCCGGGGCCAGCTCAGCCCCAGCATTTT.